This TCR beta chain was recorded in a study of cytomegalovirus exposure and HLA in healthy donors. Points from the study as a whole: Reports indicate that TCR beta sequences accurately predicted the HLA-A and HLA-B alleles of most subjects. Earlier findings revealed that most TCR beta V segments proved productive either about 87% or about 30% of the time. Analyzed later, association rates of TCRs varied across HLA loci, with DRB1 most and HLA-C fewest. An ancestry cluster, one associated with Asian ancestry, reportedly showed fewer N-insertions than the approximately 650-donor mean in a later analysis.

The PCR contained 60 Vbeta and 13 Jbeta primers. The assay was immunoSEQ multiplex PCR, and TCRdb's table has in-frame clones only and misses some. Of approximately 100,000 clones listed, 75% to 85% are singletons. V shed 6 bases and J 3 bases; nucleotides not matched to a gene: 6. The CDR3 has 15 residues. Turning to this clone: Its antigen is as yet unknown.

This sequence was found in a man between 18 and 35 years old in good health and CMV-seropositive. This rearrangement joins TRBV6-7 to TRBJ1-5; 9 bases map to TRBD1. TRBV6-7 is filed as an ORF, its function uncertain. The specimen was PBMCs. CDR3 sequence reads: CASRQTGGNNQPQHF. The DNA for the CDR3 is TGTGCCAGCAGACAGACAGGGGGAAACAATCAGCCCCAGCATTTT.